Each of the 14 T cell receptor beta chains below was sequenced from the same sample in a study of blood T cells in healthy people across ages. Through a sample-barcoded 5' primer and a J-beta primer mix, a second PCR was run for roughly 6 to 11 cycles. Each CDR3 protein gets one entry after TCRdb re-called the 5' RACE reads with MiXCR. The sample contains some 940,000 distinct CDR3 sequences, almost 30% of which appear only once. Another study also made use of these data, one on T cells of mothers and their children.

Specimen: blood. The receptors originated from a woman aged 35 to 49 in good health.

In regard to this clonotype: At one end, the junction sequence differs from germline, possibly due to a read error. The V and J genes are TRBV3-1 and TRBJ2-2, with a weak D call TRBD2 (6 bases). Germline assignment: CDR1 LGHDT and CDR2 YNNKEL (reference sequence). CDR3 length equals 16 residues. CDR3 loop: CASSQDPISVGGERFF. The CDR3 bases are TGTGCCAGCAGCCAAGATCCCATTTCGGTTGGCGGGGAGCGGTTTTTT.

The CDR3 reads CSAFRGGSTDTQYF. The CDR3 region has the DNA TGCAGTGCCTTTAGGGGGGGAAGTACAGATACGCAGTATTTT. V is TRBV20-1 and J is TRBJ2-3, with D possibly matching TRBD2 (7 bases). Per the germline V gene, CDR1 is DFQATT and CDR2 is SNEGSKA (reference sequence). Trimming removed 6 bases from V and 3 bases from J, with 16 bases in between. The CDR3 loop spans 14 amino acids.

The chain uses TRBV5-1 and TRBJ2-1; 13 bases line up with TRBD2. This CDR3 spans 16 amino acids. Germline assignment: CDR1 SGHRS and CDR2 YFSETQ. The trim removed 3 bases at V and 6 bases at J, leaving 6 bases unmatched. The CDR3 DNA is TGCGCCAGCAGCTGGACTAGCGGGGGCCGGGCCAATGAGCAGTTCTTC. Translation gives CASSWTSGGRANEQFF.

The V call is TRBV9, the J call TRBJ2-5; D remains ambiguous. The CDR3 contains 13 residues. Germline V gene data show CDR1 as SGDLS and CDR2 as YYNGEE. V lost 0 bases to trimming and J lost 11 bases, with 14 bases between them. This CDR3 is CASSVVPSNEQYF. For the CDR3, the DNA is TGTGCCAGCAGCGTAGTTCCCAGCAATGAGCAGTACTTC.

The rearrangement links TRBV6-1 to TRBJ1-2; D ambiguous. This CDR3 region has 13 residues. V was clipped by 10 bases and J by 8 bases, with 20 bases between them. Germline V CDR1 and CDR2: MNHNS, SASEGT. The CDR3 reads CATQGSRVWGYTF. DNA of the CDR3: TGTGCCACCCAAGGCAGTCGAGTATGGGGCTACACCTTC.

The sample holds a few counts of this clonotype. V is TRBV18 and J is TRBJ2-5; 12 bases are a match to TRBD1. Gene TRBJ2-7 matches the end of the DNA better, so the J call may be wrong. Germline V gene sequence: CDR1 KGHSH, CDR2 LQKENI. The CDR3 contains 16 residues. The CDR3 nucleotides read TGTGCCAGCTCGCGTACCGGGACAGGGGGCTTTGGCGAGCAGTACTTC. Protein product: CASSRTGTGGFGEQYF.

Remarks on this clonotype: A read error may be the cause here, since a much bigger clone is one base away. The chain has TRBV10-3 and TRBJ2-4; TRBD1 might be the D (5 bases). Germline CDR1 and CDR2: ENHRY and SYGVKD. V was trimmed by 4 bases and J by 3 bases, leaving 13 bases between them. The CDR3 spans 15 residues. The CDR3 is CAISVGALDKNIQYF. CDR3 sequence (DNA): TGTGCCATCAGTGTAGGGGCATTGGACAAAAACATTCAGTACTTC.

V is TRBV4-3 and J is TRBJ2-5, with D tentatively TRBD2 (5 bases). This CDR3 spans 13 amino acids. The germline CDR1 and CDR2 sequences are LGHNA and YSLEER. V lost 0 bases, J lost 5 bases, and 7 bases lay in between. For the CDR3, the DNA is TGCGCCAGCAGCCAAGAGTGGAGGGAGACCCAGTACTTC. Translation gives CASSQEWRETQYF.

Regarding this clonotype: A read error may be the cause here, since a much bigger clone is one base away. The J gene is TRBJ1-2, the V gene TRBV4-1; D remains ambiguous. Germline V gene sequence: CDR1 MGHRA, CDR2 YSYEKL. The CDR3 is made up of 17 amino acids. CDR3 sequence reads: CASSPLTRIGDKYGCTF. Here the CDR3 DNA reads TGCGCCAGCAGCCCTCTGACACGAATCGGGGATAAATATGGCTGCACCTTC.

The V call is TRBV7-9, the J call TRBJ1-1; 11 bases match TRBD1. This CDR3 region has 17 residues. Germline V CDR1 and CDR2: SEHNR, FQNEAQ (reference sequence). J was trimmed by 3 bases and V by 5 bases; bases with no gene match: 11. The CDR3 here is CASSPGQGEDQYTEAFF. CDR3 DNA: TGTGCCAGCAGCCCGGGACAGGGGGAAGATCAATACACTGAAGCTTTCTTT. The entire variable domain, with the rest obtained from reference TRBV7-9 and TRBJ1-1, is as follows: DTGVSQNPRHKITKRGQNVTFRCDPISEHNRLYWYRQTLGQGPEFLTYFQNEAQLEKSRLLSDRFSAERPKGSFSTLEIQRTEQGDSAMYLCASSPGQGEDQYTEAFFGQGTRLTVV.

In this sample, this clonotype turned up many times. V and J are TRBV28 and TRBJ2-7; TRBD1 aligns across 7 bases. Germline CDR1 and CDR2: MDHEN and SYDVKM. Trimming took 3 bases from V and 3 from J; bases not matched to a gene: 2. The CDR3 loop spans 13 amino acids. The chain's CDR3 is CASSFSGGYEQYF. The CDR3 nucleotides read TGTGCCAGCAGTTTTTCAGGGGGCTACGAGCAGTACTTC.

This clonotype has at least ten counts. CDR3 DNA: TGCAGCGTTATAGAGAACGGTTACGAGCAGTACTTC. It codes for CSVIENGYEQYF. The V gene is TRBV29-1, the J gene TRBJ2-7; D uncertain. Trimming stripped 5 bases from V and 4 bases from J, with 12 bases between. This CDR3 spans 12 amino acids. The germline CDR1 and CDR2 sequences are SQVTM and ANQGSEA.

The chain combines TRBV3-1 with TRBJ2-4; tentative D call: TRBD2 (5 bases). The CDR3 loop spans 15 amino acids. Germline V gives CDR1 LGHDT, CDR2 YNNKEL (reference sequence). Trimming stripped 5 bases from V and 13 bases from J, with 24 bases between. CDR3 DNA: TGTGCCAGCAGCTCACTAGAGAGCTCCTACAATGAGCAGTACTTC. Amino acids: CASSSLESSYNEQYF.

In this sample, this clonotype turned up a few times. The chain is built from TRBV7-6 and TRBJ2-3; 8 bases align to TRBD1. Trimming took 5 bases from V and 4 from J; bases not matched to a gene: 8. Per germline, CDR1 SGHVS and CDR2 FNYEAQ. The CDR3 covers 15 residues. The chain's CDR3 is CASSTGQGRPDTQYF. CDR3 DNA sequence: TGTGCCAGCAGCACTGGACAGGGACGGCCAGATACGCAGTATTTT. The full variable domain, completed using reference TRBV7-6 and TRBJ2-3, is GAGVSQSPRYKVTKRGQDVALRCDPISGHVSLYWYRQALGQGPEFLTYFNYEAQQDKSGLPNDRFSAERPEGSISTLTIQRTEQRDSAMYRCASSTGQGRPDTQYFGPGTRLTVL.